The next 27 T cell receptor beta chains were all read from a single sample in a study of blood T cells in healthy people across ages. Alongside a J-beta primer mix, a sample-barcoded 5' primer served in a second PCR lasting about 7 to 12 cycles. A single record per CDR3 protein comes from TCRdb applying MiXCR to the 5' RACE reads. The sample holds around 1.1 million distinct CDR3 sequences; 35% to 45% are singletons and the top ten take less than 15%. Material: blood. The receptors originated from a man aged 18 to 29 in good health.

A word on this clonotype: This may arise from a read error, as a much more abundant clone is one base away. The chain combines TRBV5-1 with TRBJ2-1, with D uncertain. The CDR3 length is 14 residues. Germline loops: CDR1 SGHRS, CDR2 YFSETQ. V lost 4 bases, J lost 5 bases, and 13 bases lay in between. CDR3 bases: TGCGCCAGCAGCGTGGGTCCGGCAGACAATGAGCAGTTCTTC. Translated, it gives CASSVGPADNEQFF.

The genes are TRBV4-2 and TRBJ2-2; D is perhaps TRBD1 or TRBD2 (5 bases each). V lost 7 bases to trimming and J lost 4 bases, with 13 bases between them. CDR3 size: 14 residues. Per germline, CDR1 LGHNA and CDR2 YNFKEQ. For the CDR3, the DNA is TGTGCCAGCACCCTGAGGGGCGGCACCGGGGAGCTGTTTTTT. It is translated as CASTLRGGTGELFF.

A note on this clonotype: Germline is not matched at one junction end, which may reflect a read error. This rearrangement joins TRBV5-1 to TRBJ1-1; no clear D. The germline gives CDR1 SGHRS, CDR2 YFSETQ. This CDR3 contains 15 residues. The CDR3 coding sequence is TGCGCCAGCAGCTTGATCGGGTTCCCGAACACCGAAGCTTTCTTT. Protein sequence: CASSLIGFPNTEAFF.

The V and J genes are TRBV29-1 and TRBJ2-2; 7 bases fit TRBD2. The trim removed 5 bases at V and 6 bases at J, leaving 3 bases unmatched. CDR3 length: 12 amino acids. CDR1 SQVTM and CDR2 ANQGSEA come from the germline V gene. DNA for the CDR3: TGCAGCGTTCCGGGGGGTTCCGGGGAGCTGTTTTTT. Protein sequence: CSVPGGSGELFF.

The chain recombines TRBV20-1 with TRBJ1-2; 7 bases agree with TRBD1. The CDR3 has 15 amino acids. V shed 6 bases and J 4 bases; nucleotides not matched to a gene: 14. Germline V gene sequence: CDR1 DFQATT, CDR2 SNEGSKA (reference sequence). DNA of the CDR3: TGCAGTGCCCGTGAGACAGGGACTCCTCTCTATGGCTACACCTTC. As protein: CSARETGTPLYGYTF.

The chain is built from TRBV21-1 and TRBJ2-7; the D call of TRBD2 is as the table states it, not checked on the DNA. TRBV21-1 is deemed a pseudogene. There are 19 residues in the CDR3. The CDR3 DNA reads TGTGCCAGCAGCAAAGCTACTAGCGGGGGCCGAGTTAATGAGAATGAGCAGTACTTC. Its protein is CASSKATSGGRVNENEQYF.

This clonotype was recorded a few times. This chain links TRBV20-1 with TRBJ1-2, with TRBD1 matching 7 bases. V was pared by 4 bases and J by 0 bases, with 8 bases of the junction left unmatched. The germline gives CDR1 DFQATT, CDR2 SNEGSKA (reference sequence). The CDR3 totals 15 residues. The CDR3 here is CSAKRQGTTNYGYTF. CDR3 in DNA: TGCAGTGCTAAAAGACAGGGAACTACTAACTATGGCTACACCTTC.

This clonotype was observed at least ten times. The chain uses TRBV7-9 and TRBJ1-4; D gene unclear. Per germline, CDR1 SEHNR and CDR2 FQNEAQ (reference sequence). The V and J ends lost 1 base and 0 bases respectively, with 6 bases between them. The CDR3 length is 15 residues. CDR3 amino acids: CASSLVSTTNEKLFF. Written as DNA, the CDR3 is TGTGCCAGCAGCTTAGTATCCACAACTAATGAAAAACTGTTTTTT.

V gene TRBV3-1 combines with J gene TRBJ1-2; the D is unclear. CDR3 length: 14 residues. Trimming cost V 0 bases and J 7 bases, with 12 bases left between them. The germline CDR1 and CDR2 sequences are LGHDT and YNNKEL (reference sequence). The CDR3 DNA sequence: TGTGCCAGCAGCCAAGACCTAGGGAGCGGTGGCTACACCTTC. As protein: CASSQDLGSGGYTF.

J is TRBJ2-2 and V is TRBV7-3, with D possibly matching TRBD2 (6 bases). V lost 1 base and J 13 bases, leaving 13 bases between the germline ends. CDR1 and CDR2 from the germline V gene are SGHTA and FQGTGA. This CDR3 has 13 residues. CDR3 residues: CASSLNNQEGLFF. CDR3 DNA sequence: TGTGCCAGCAGCTTAAATAACCAGGAGGGGCTGTTTTTT.

The chain joins TRBV5-4 to TRBJ2-3; D may match TRBD1 or TRBD2 (6 bases each). The V end was cut by 4 bases, the J end by 6 bases, with 12 bases between. In germline, CDR1 is SGHNT, CDR2 YYREEE (reference sequence). CDR3 length: 13 residues. DNA of the CDR3: TGTGCCAGCAGCCCAACAGGGAGGGATACGCAGTATTTT. Protein: CASSPTGRDTQYF.

This clonotype has a count of ten or more. The V gene is TRBV20-1, the J gene TRBJ2-3; D not resolved. With 6 bases removed from V and 6 bases from J, the gap between germline ends came to 13 bases. Per the germline V gene, CDR1 is DFQATT and CDR2 is SNEGSKA (reference sequence). The CDR3 totals 12 residues. The CDR3 DNA reads as TGCAGTGCCTATAACCCCGGGGATACGCAGTATTTT. This gives the protein CSAYNPGDTQYF.

J is TRBJ1-4 and V is TRBV6-9; 11 nucleotides match TRBD1. Germline values: CDR1 MNHGY, CDR2 SVAAGI. The V gene end was trimmed by 8 bases and the J gene end by 0 bases; junction bases not matched to a gene: 8. The CDR3 consists of 17 residues. The CDR3 spells CASRPGTGGSTNEKLFF. CDR3 sequence (DNA): TGTGCCAGCCGGCCTGGGACAGGGGGTTCAACTAATGAAAAACTGTTTTTT.

This clonotype was picked up many times. V gene TRBV4-1 combines with J gene TRBJ2-3, with D uncertain. Germline V gene lookup returns CDR1 MGHRA and CDR2 YSYEKL. Trimming took off 1 base at V and 0 bases at J, with 5 bases between the two ends. CDR3 size: 14 residues. The CDR3 region is CASSQVGSTDTQYF. In DNA form, the CDR3 reads TGCGCCAGCAGCCAAGTAGGGAGCACAGATACGCAGTATTTT.

This clonotype was recorded at least ten times. The chain recombines TRBV29-1 with TRBJ1-2, with unresolved D. The length of the CDR3 is 13 residues. Germline assignment: CDR1 SQVTM and CDR2 ANQGSEA. V was shortened by 0 bases and J by 4 bases, with 9 bases between the two germline ends. CDR3 amino acids: CSVEDTRVYGYTF. DNA of the CDR3: TGCAGCGTTGAAGATACAAGGGTCTATGGCTACACCTTC. Drawing the rest from reference TRBV29-1 and TRBJ1-2, the complete variable domain is SAVISQKPSRDICQRGTSLTIQCQVDSQVTMMFWYRQQPGQSLTLIATANQGSEATYESGFVIDKFPISRPNLTFSTLTVSNMSPEDSSIYLCSVEDTRVYGYTFGSGTRLTVV.

A word on this clonotype: Just one base apart from a much larger clone, this may be a read error. The V and J genes are TRBV14 and TRBJ2-7; no reliable D call. Between the trimmed V and J ends, which lost 1 base and 7 bases, there was a span of 8 bases. Germline CDR1 is SGHDN and CDR2 is FVKESK. CDR3 length: 12 amino acids. CDR3 amino acids: CASSQVYNEQYF. CDR3 sequence (DNA): TGTGCCAGCAGCCAAGTTTACAATGAGCAGTACTTC.

The chain recombines TRBV20-1 with TRBJ2-4, with D perhaps given as TRBD1 or TRBD2 (5 bases each). The CDR3 has 12 amino acids. V lost 5 bases to trimming and J lost 7 bases, with 12 bases between them. Per the germline V gene, CDR1 is DFQATT and CDR2 is SNEGSKA (reference sequence). CDR3 sequence (DNA): TGCAGTGCTCCTCGGGACGATAACATTCAGTACTTC. This sequence encodes CSAPRDDNIQYF.

This clonotype was observed a few times. The chain has TRBV6-1 and TRBJ2-7; 9 bases are shared with TRBD1. This CDR3 region has 14 residues. CDR1 and CDR2 (germline): MNHNS, SASEGT. The V gene end was trimmed by 4 bases and the J gene end by 5 bases; junction bases not matched to a gene: 6. The CDR3 loop is CASSVGTGLNEQYF. CDR3 sequence (DNA): TGTGCCAGCAGTGTAGGGACAGGGTTAAACGAGCAGTACTTC.

A remark on this clonotype: A junction boundary mismatches the germline segment, possibly from a read error. The chain has TRBV12-3 or TRBV12-4 and TRBJ2-7; tentatively, D is TRBD1 (5 bases). The length of the CDR3 is 14 residues. CDR3 sequence reads: CTSSLGARKDEQYF. The CDR3 nucleotides read TGTACCAGCAGTTTAGGGGCCAGGAAGGACGAGCAGTACTTC.

This clonotype turned up a few times. The chain links TRBV25-1 to TRBJ1-2; no definite D call. CDR3 length equals 14 residues. V was shortened by 2 bases and J by 6 bases, with 13 bases between the two germline ends. CDR1 is MGHDK and CDR2 is SYGVNS in the germline V gene. The CDR3 is CASSEVTAMNGYTF. CDR3 DNA: TGTGCCAGCAGTGAAGTAACAGCCATGAATGGCTACACCTTC.

The gene calls are TRBV15 and TRBJ2-1, with 7 bases that match TRBD2. The V gene's germline CDR1 is LNHNV and CDR2 YYDKDF (reference sequence). With 1 base clipped from V and 6 bases from J, the junction kept 0 bases outside the gene matches. The CDR3 sequence is 13 residues long. CDR3 residues: CATSRGLANEQFF. CDR3 in DNA: TGTGCCACCAGCAGAGGACTAGCCAATGAGCAGTTCTTC.

The chain is built from TRBV12-3 or TRBV12-4 and TRBJ2-1; D possibly corresponds to TRBD1 (6 bases). V lost 5 bases and J lost 14, with 19 bases in between. This CDR3 has 13 residues. CDR3 in DNA: TGTGCCAGCAGTAGAGGGACAACCAGTGGGAAGTTCTTC. Translated, it gives CASSRGTTSGKFF.

The rearrangement links TRBV2 to TRBJ1-2; D may be TRBD1 (5 bases). The CDR3 is 14 residues long. Germline V lookup: CDR1 SNHLY, CDR2 FYNNEI. With 6 bases removed from V and 4 bases from J, the gap between germline ends came to 15 bases. The CDR3 spells CASRGQRSFYGYTF. CDR3 coding DNA: TGTGCCAGCAGGGGGCAGAGGAGTTTCTATGGCTACACCTTC.

The chain links TRBV19 to TRBJ2-6; D is perhaps TRBD1 (6 bases). The CDR3 has 16 amino acids. CDR1 is LNHDA and CDR2 is SQIVND in the germline V gene (reference sequence). Deletions cut 0 bases from V and 4 bases from J, with 10 bases between. The CDR3 reads CASSIEAGDGANVLTF. For the CDR3, the DNA is TGTGCCAGTAGTATAGAGGCAGGGGACGGGGCCAACGTCCTGACTTTC.

Only a few counts were recorded for this clonotype. This chain uses TRBV12-3 or TRBV12-4 with TRBJ2-1; D is possibly TRBD2 (5 bases). Trimming shortened V by 3 bases and J by 9 bases, and 9 bases separated the two germline ends. CDR3 length: 12 amino acids. CDR3 sequence: CASSFSEGEQFF. The CDR3 DNA reads as TGTGCCAGCAGTTTTAGCGAGGGTGAGCAGTTCTTC.

A few counts support this clonotype. The V gene is TRBV27, the J gene TRBJ2-7, with 7 bases identical to TRBD2. The germline gives CDR1 MNHEY, CDR2 SMNVEV (reference sequence). The V segment lost 6 bases and the J segment 0 bases; nucleotides outside the gene matches: 5. The CDR3 is 14 residues long. The CDR3 DNA reads TGTGCCAGCAGCGCTAGCGGAACCTCCTACGAGCAGTACTTC. Translating gives CASSASGTSYEQYF.

This clonotype was observed a few times. The chain joins TRBV5-1 to TRBJ1-1; possible D gene TRBD1, 6 bases. V was shortened by 4 bases and J by 9 bases, with 16 bases between the two germline ends. Germline V lookup: CDR1 SGHRS, CDR2 YFSETQ. This CDR3 is built from 13 residues. The CDR3 region has the DNA TGCGCCAGCAGCCCCCGGGACAAAACAAAAGCTTTCTTT. It is translated as CASSPRDKTKAFF. The whole variable domain, filled in from reference TRBV5-1 and TRBJ1-1, reads KAGVTQTPRYLIKTRGQQVTLSCSPISGHRSVSWYQQTPGQGLQFLFEYFSETQRNKGNFPGRFSGRQFSNSRSEMNVSTLELGDSALYLCASSPRDKTKAFFGQGTRLTVV.